A single sample is the source of the 32 T cell receptor beta chains below, sequenced in a study of blood T cell repertoires in COVID-19. The protocol was immunoSEQ multiplex PCR, while the TCRdb copy is restricted to in-frame clones and leaves out a portion. The profile shows around 270,000 clones, 80% to 90% of them singletons. Sequencing input: peripheral blood. The receptors derive from a man aged 25 to 40 with active or convalescent COVID-19.

The chain recombines TRBV14 with TRBJ1-2; maybe TRBD1 (6 bases). There are 15 residues in the CDR3. Germline V gene data show CDR1 as SGHDN and CDR2 as FVKESK. V dropped 0 bases and J dropped 2 bases, with 10 bases sitting between them. Written as DNA, the CDR3 is TGTGCCAGCAGCCAAGATCAGGGGCGGAACTATGGCTACACCTTC. Translated: CASSQDQGRNYGYTF.

V gene TRBV6-2 or TRBV6-3 combines with J gene TRBJ1-2, with 9 bases fitting TRBD1. V shed 1 base, J shed 4 bases, and the junction held 7 bases outside the gene matches. The CDR3 spans 16 residues. Germline V lookup: CDR1 MNHEY, CDR2 SVGEGT. The CDR3 DNA follows: TGTGCCAGCAGTTACTACCCGGACAGGGGAGTCTATGGCTACACCTTC. The encoded protein is CASSYYPDRGVYGYTF.

In its sample, this clone was seen once. This chain uses TRBV5-1 with TRBJ2-7, with 7 bases fitting TRBD1. Looked up from germline, CDR1 is SGHRS and CDR2 is YFSETQ. This CDR3 has 13 amino acids. V lost 4 bases, J lost 3 bases, and 4 bases stayed unmatched. The CDR3 DNA reads TGCGCCAGCAGCGCCCGGACAGGCTACGAGCAGTACTTC. This codes for CASSARTGYEQYF.

This clone was seen just once. This chain links TRBV7-8 with TRBJ1-2; 9 nucleotides agree with TRBD1. Germline V gene data show CDR1 as SGHVS and CDR2 as FQNEAQ. The length of the CDR3 is 14 residues. Losses at the gene ends were 1 base for V and 5 bases for J; bases not matched to a gene: 2. This chain's CDR3 is CASSLGDRAYGYTF. DNA for the CDR3: TGTGCCAGCAGCTTAGGGGACAGGGCATATGGCTACACCTTC.

V and J are TRBV4-1 and TRBJ2-5; 7 bases line up with TRBD2. This CDR3 spans 14 amino acids. Germline V gene data show CDR1 as MGHRA and CDR2 as YSYEKL. The V segment lost 4 bases and the J segment 5 bases; nucleotides outside the gene matches: 7. CDR3 sequence reads: CASSLQRGPETQYF. The CDR3 region has the DNA TGCGCCAGCAGCCTCCAGCGGGGCCCGGAGACCCAGTACTTC.

The J gene is TRBJ1-1, the V gene TRBV9; 10 bases agree with TRBD1. The CDR3 is made up of 15 amino acids. V lost 4 bases, J lost 4 bases, and 7 bases stayed unmatched. From germline, CDR1 is SGDLS and CDR2 YYNGEE. CDR3 DNA sequence: TGTGCCAGCAGCCCTCCCGGGACAGGGGCCACTGAAGCTTTCTTT. This translates into CASSPPGTGATEAFF.

The chain employs TRBV18 and TRBJ2-3; the match to TRBD2 covers 9 bases. Germline values: CDR1 KGHSH, CDR2 LQKENI. This CDR3 comprises 16 residues. The junction had 3 bases not matched to a gene; V was cut back by 1 base and J by 1 base. CDR3 region: CASSPLRTSGTDTQYF. The DNA of the CDR3 is TGTGCCAGCTCACCACTTAGGACTAGCGGCACAGATACGCAGTATTTT.

The chain joins TRBV6-5 to TRBJ2-1, with unresolved D. The V gene's germline CDR1 is MNHEY and CDR2 SVGAGI. Trimming shortened V by 8 bases and J by 4 bases, and 3 bases separated the two germline ends. This CDR3 is 10 amino acids long. The CDR3 DNA reads as TGTGCCAGCCTATACAATGAGCAGTTCTTC. The encoded protein is CASLYNEQFF.

The chain uses TRBV15 and TRBJ1-4; D remains unclear. There are 17 residues in the CDR3. Germline V gives CDR1 LNHNV, CDR2 YYDKDF (reference sequence). Between the trimmed V and J ends, which lost 5 bases and 3 bases, there was a span of 19 bases. The DNA for the CDR3 is TGTGCCACCAGCGGCCAGTTACCGACTGGCGCTAATGAAAAACTGTTTTTT. It yields the protein CATSGQLPTGANEKLFF.

Comments on this clone: This clone may be a read error of a much larger clone one base away. The chain couples TRBV7-9 to TRBJ1-5; D perhaps matches TRBD1 (6 bases). From germline, CDR1 is SEHNR and CDR2 FQNEAQ (reference sequence). CDR3 length: 13 residues. Trimming took off 4 bases at V and 3 bases at J, with 7 bases between the two ends. CDR3 nucleotides: TGTGCCAGCAGCTCAGGGGCCAATCAGCCCCAGCATTTT. It encodes CASSSGANQPQHF.

This chain connects TRBV5-1 to TRBJ1-4, with TRBD1 matching over 7 bases. This CDR3 is 14 amino acids long. The germline gives CDR1 SGHRS, CDR2 YFSETQ. V was clipped by 2 bases and J by 8 bases; unmatched bases: 6. The DNA for the CDR3 is TGCGCCAGCAGCTTTGGAGGGGGCGAGGAAAAACTGTTTTTT. Amino acid sequence: CASSFGGGEEKLFF.

The chain employs TRBV7-2 and TRBJ2-5; a possible D gene is TRBD1 (6 bases). Trimming took 4 bases from V and 1 from J, leaving 10 bases between them. Germline CDR1 SGHTA, CDR2 FQGNSA. CDR3 size: 14 residues. The CDR3 spells CASSSLDSQETQYF. The CDR3, as DNA: TGTGCCAGCAGCTCCTTGGACAGCCAAGAGACCCAGTACTTC.

The J gene is TRBJ1-2, the V gene TRBV27, with D perhaps TRBD1 (6 bases). Germline loops: CDR1 MNHEY, CDR2 SMNVEV (reference sequence). Trimming took 4 bases from V and 3 from J, leaving 15 bases between them. The CDR3 extends over 15 amino acids. CDR3 nucleotides: TGTGCCAGCAGTTCCACCAGGGGTATAGACTATGGCTACACCTTC. As protein: CASSSTRGIDYGYTF.

Here the CDR3 DNA reads TGCGCCAGCAGCCGCTTTTCAGGGGAACGGAGTCAGCCCCAGCATTTT. Protein: CASSRFSGERSQPQHF. The chain carries TRBV4-1 and TRBJ1-5, with D maybe TRBD1 (6 bases). Germline V CDR1 and CDR2: MGHRA, YSYEKL. There are 16 residues in the CDR3. The V end was cut by 4 bases, the J end by 6 bases, with 19 bases between.

The rearrangement links TRBV7-9 to TRBJ2-3; 8 bases are shared with TRBD1. Germline V gene sequence: CDR1 SEHNR, CDR2 FQNEAQ (reference sequence). V was clipped by 2 bases and J by 3 bases; unmatched bases: 7. There are 16 residues in the CDR3. CDR3 sequence reads: CASSLLTGGLTDTQYF. CDR3 nucleotides: TGTGCCAGCAGCTTACTCACAGGGGGTTTAACAGATACGCAGTATTTT.

This clone appeared a few times. The chain uses TRBV18 and TRBJ2-1, with TRBD1 matching over 7 bases. This CDR3 is built from 16 residues. Germline loops: CDR1 KGHSH, CDR2 LQKENI. Germline trimming cut 1 base from V and 0 bases from J; bases unmatched to any gene: 3. The CDR3 protein is CASSPLRDSSYNEQFF. The CDR3 DNA follows: TGTGCCAGCTCACCACTGAGGGACAGCTCCTACAATGAGCAGTTCTTC.

This clone appeared once. This chain joins TRBV4-3 and TRBJ2-5; TRBD2 is a possible D gene (6 bases). From germline, CDR1 is LGHNA and CDR2 YSLEER. V was pared by 0 bases and J by 5 bases, with 13 bases between. The CDR3 consists of 15 residues. The CDR3 DNA is TGCGCCAGCAGCCAAGATCGCGGGGCCTGGGAGACCCAGTACTTC. Its protein is CASSQDRGAWETQYF.

This clone showed up just a few times. CDR3 nucleotide sequence: TGTGCCAGCAGCTCGACCGGGACTAGCGATGGTGAGCAGTTCTTC. Its protein product is CASSSTGTSDGEQFF. The V call is TRBV7-6, the J call TRBJ2-1; 10 nucleotides agree with TRBD2. Trimming cost V 4 bases and J 9 bases; bases outside gene matches: 9. Germline-derived CDR1 and CDR2 are SGHVS and FNYEAQ. This CDR3 has 15 amino acids.

This chain uses TRBV7-2 with TRBJ1-6, with 8 bases matching TRBD1. Trimming took 9 bases from V and 7 from J; bases not matched to a gene: 11. The CDR3 has 15 residues. CDR1 is SGHTA and CDR2 is FQGNSA in the germline V gene. CDR3: CASSAGGVGNSPLHF. The DNA for the CDR3 is TGTGCCAGTAGCGCAGGGGGCGTCGGAAATTCACCCCTCCACTTT.

V and J are TRBV23-1 and TRBJ2-7; D possibly corresponds to TRBD1 (6 bases). Being an ORF, TRBV23-1 has a function that is uncertain. Trimming cost V 8 bases and J 3 bases, with 14 bases left between them. The CDR3 runs 13 residues. In DNA form, the CDR3 reads TGCGCCAGCCCGCGACAGGATAACTACGAGCAGTACTTC. It is translated as CASPRQDNYEQYF.

In its sample, this clone was seen a few times. The gene calls are TRBV7-2 and TRBJ1-6; 9 positions match TRBD1. The CDR3 loop spans 16 amino acids. Germline CDR1 is SGHTA and CDR2 is FQGNSA. The ends lost 4 bases at V and 8 bases at J; junction bases unmatched: 9. In DNA, the CDR3 is TGTGCCAGCAGCTCGATCCGGGACAGGGCTGATTCACCCCTCCACTTT. Its translation: CASSSIRDRADSPLHF.

V is TRBV18 and J is TRBJ2-1; TRBD2 matches at 7 bases. Germline V gene data show CDR1 as KGHSH and CDR2 as LQKENI. CDR3 size: 16 residues. With 0 bases clipped from V and 4 bases from J, the junction kept 6 bases outside the gene matches. The CDR3 is CASSPPASGVYNEQFF. The CDR3 DNA follows: TGTGCCAGCTCACCACCGGCTAGCGGAGTATACAATGAGCAGTTCTTC.

The V call is TRBV1, the J call TRBJ2-1; the table calls TRBD2, which could not be checked here. TRBV1 is tagged as a pseudogene. CDR3 length: 19 amino acids. CDR3 loop: CTSSQDSGGPSMEGNEQFF. CDR3 nucleotides: TGCACCAGCAGCCAAGATAGCGGGGGGCCCTCTATGGAAGGAAATGAGCAGTTCTTC.

V is TRBV28 and J is TRBJ1-5; D call uncertain. The CDR3 has 14 residues. V gave up 1 base and J gave up 6 bases, with 10 bases separating them. In germline, CDR1 is MDHEN, CDR2 SYDVKM. CDR3 nucleotides: TGTGCCAGCAGTTTATCGAGGGATAGTCAGCCCCAGCATTTT. This gives the protein CASSLSRDSQPQHF.

The chain recombines TRBV9 with TRBJ1-4; 7 nucleotides line up with TRBD1. V gave up 3 bases and J gave up 4 bases; unmatched junction bases: 3. The CDR3 is made up of 14 amino acids. Per the germline V gene, CDR1 is SGDLS and CDR2 is YYNGEE. Written as DNA, the CDR3 is TGTGCCAGCAGCGGGGGACAGAGTAATGAAAAACTGTTTTTT. Its protein product is CASSGGQSNEKLFF.

The gene calls are TRBV9 and TRBJ1-5, with 7 nucleotides matching TRBD1. The germline V gene encodes CDR1 SGDLS and CDR2 YYNGEE. CDR3 length equals 15 residues. Trimming removed 3 bases from V and 0 bases from J; junction bases left unmatched: 3. The CDR3 nucleotides read TGTGCCAGCAGCGCGGACAGGACTAGCAATCAGCCCCAGCATTTT. This encodes CASSADRTSNQPQHF.

The chain is built from TRBV5-1 and TRBJ2-7; D is perhaps TRBD1 (6 bases). This CDR3 region has 14 residues. Germline V gene sequence: CDR1 SGHRS, CDR2 YFSETQ. The germline V and J ends were trimmed by 2 bases and 2 bases, with 11 bases remaining between them. The CDR3 loop is CASSFQGSPYEQYF. Written as DNA, the CDR3 is TGCGCCAGCAGCTTTCAGGGGAGTCCCTACGAGCAGTACTTC.

V is TRBV5-1 and J is TRBJ2-3; D may be TRBD2 (5 bases). The germline CDR1 and CDR2 sequences are SGHRS and YFSETQ. V lost 0 bases to trimming and J lost 3 bases, with 11 bases between them. The CDR3 loop spans 15 amino acids. CDR3 region: CASSLEPSWTDTQYF. Here the CDR3 DNA reads TGCGCCAGCAGCTTGGAGCCTAGCTGGACAGATACGCAGTATTTT.

V and J are TRBV3-1 (or the pseudogene TRBV3-2) and TRBJ1-2; D call uncertain. V was cut by 4 bases and J by 8 bases, with 14 bases left in between. This CDR3 comprises 13 residues. The V gene's germline CDR1 is LGHDT and CDR2 YNNKEL (reference sequence). The CDR3 nucleotides read TGTGCCAGCAGCCGCACTCGAGAAGCGGGCTACACCTTC. This translates into CASSRTREAGYTF.

This sequence joins TRBV5-6 and TRBJ2-7; 10 bases match TRBD2. Trimming removed 1 base from V and 2 bases from J; junction bases left unmatched: 3. The CDR3 totals 15 residues. The germline V gene encodes CDR1 SGHDT and CDR2 YYEEEE. CDR3 sequence: CASSLRTSGPYEQYF. The CDR3 DNA follows: TGTGCCAGCAGCTTGCGGACTAGCGGACCCTACGAGCAGTACTTC. Based on the CDR3 plus reference TRBV5-6 and TRBJ2-7, the full variable domain is DAGVTQSPTHLIKTRGQQVTLRCSPKSGHDTVSWYQQALGQGPQFIFQYYEEEERQRGNFPDRFSGHQFPNYSSELNVNALLLGDSALYLCASSLRTSGPYEQYFGPGTRLTVT.

This clone has only a few counts. The rearrangement uses TRBV7-3 and TRBJ2-2, with a possible D match to TRBD2 (5 bases). The V and J ends lost 5 bases and 7 bases respectively, with 11 bases between them. Germline CDR1 SGHTA, CDR2 FQGTGA. The CDR3 has 13 amino acids. The CDR3 loop is CASSPSGDGELFF. The CDR3 DNA is TGTGCCAGCAGCCCCAGCGGTGACGGGGAGCTGTTTTTT.

This clone is a singleton in its sample. The rearrangement links TRBV3-1 (or the pseudogene TRBV3-2) to TRBJ2-3, with a tentative D call TRBD2 (5 bases). The CDR3 has 17 residues. V was pared by 4 bases and J by 2 bases, with 19 bases between. The germline V gene encodes CDR1 LGHDT and CDR2 YNNKEL (reference sequence). The CDR3 DNA reads as TGTGCCAGCAGCCCCACGCTCCTCAGCGGCCTCACAGATACGCAGTATTTT. This sequence encodes CASSPTLLSGLTDTQYF.